The 10 T cell receptor beta chains below come from one sample, sequenced in a study of T cell responses to AZD1222 COVID-19 vaccine. TCRdb keeps only in-frame clones here, not all; method: immunoSEQ multiplex PCR. The sample consists of 130,000 to 150,000 clones, roughly 90% of them appearing once. The source was peripheral blood, collected on day 0 of AZD1222 vaccination. Receptors originate from an adult in good health.

The chain links TRBV29-1 to TRBJ2-1; TRBD2 is a possible D gene (5 bases). CDR1 and CDR2 from the germline V gene are SQVTM and ANQGSEA. This CDR3 spans 12 amino acids. V gave up 5 bases and J gave up 3 bases, with 8 bases separating them. The CDR3, as DNA: TGCAGCGTTTACGAGGGCTACAATGAGCAGTTCTTC. Encoded protein: CSVYEGYNEQFF.

This chain uses TRBV12-3 or TRBV12-4 with TRBJ2-7; no definite D call. V was clipped by 7 bases and J by 9 bases, with 13 bases between them. This CDR3 spans 11 amino acids. The chain's CDR3 is CASIPEWAQYF. The CDR3 DNA reads as TGTGCCAGCATTCCGGAATGGGCGCAGTACTTC.

This chain links TRBV27 with TRBJ1-1; possibly TRBD1 for D (5 bases). The CDR3 has 14 amino acids. Trimming removed 7 bases from V and 5 bases from J, with 17 bases in between. Germline values: CDR1 MNHEY, CDR2 SMNVEV (reference sequence). The CDR3 protein is CASTGDPGGTEAFF. CDR3 nucleotides: TGTGCCAGCACCGGGGACCCCGGCGGGACTGAAGCTTTCTTT.

The rearrangement joins TRBV3-1 (or the pseudogene TRBV3-2) to TRBJ1-5, with D hard to call. Trimming removed 1 base at V and 4 bases at J, with 2 bases between. Germline lookup yields CDR1 LGHDT and CDR2 YNNKEL (reference sequence). This CDR3 has 12 amino acids. CDR3 bases: TGTGCCAGCAGCCAAGCAAATCAGCCCCAGCATTTT. Translated: CASSQANQPQHF.

This chain uses TRBV4-2 with TRBJ1-2; no reliable D call. CDR1 is LGHNA, CDR2 YNFKEQ, per germline. V lost 0 bases and J 3 bases, leaving 8 bases between the germline ends. The CDR3 has 14 amino acids. The CDR3 loop reads CASSQEQRDYGYTF. DNA of the CDR3: TGTGCCAGCAGCCAAGAACAGAGAGACTATGGCTACACCTTC.

The chain combines TRBV4-2 with TRBJ2-7; D is unresolved. Looked up from germline, CDR1 is LGHNA and CDR2 is YNFKEQ. Trimming stripped 0 bases from V and 0 bases from J, with 15 bases between. The CDR3 runs to 17 residues. This chain's CDR3 is CASSQDFRAPSSYEQYF. The CDR3 region has the DNA TGTGCCAGCAGCCAAGATTTTAGGGCCCCAAGCTCCTACGAGCAGTACTTC.

The chain is built from TRBV18 and TRBJ1-1; D is uncertain. The germline V gene has CDR1 KGHSH and CDR2 LQKENI. The CDR3 loop spans 13 amino acids. The ends were cut back, 9 bases at V and 1 base at J, with 12 bases in the middle. CDR3 region: CASITKGNTEAFF. CDR3 in DNA: TGTGCCAGTATAACCAAAGGGAACACTGAAGCTTTCTTT.

This rearrangement joins TRBV27 to TRBJ1-1; D not certain. The ends were cut back, 2 bases at V and 1 base at J, with 8 bases in the middle. CDR3 length: 14 residues. Germline V lookup: CDR1 MNHEY, CDR2 SMNVEV (reference sequence). The CDR3 region is CASSLNQRNTEAFF. In DNA, the CDR3 is TGTGCCAGCAGTTTAAATCAGAGGAACACTGAAGCTTTCTTT.

The chain joins TRBV30 to TRBJ1-4; tentative D call: TRBD1 (5 bases). Germline values: CDR1 GTSNPN, CDR2 SVGIG (reference sequence). The CDR3 consists of 14 residues. Trimming cost V 2 bases and J 4 bases, with 11 bases left between them. In nucleotides, the CDR3 is TGTGCCTGGAGTTCCGGGACGGGTAATGAAAAACTGTTTTTT. Translating gives CAWSSGTGNEKLFF.

V gene TRBV13 combines with J gene TRBJ2-1; 8 nucleotides match TRBD2. There are 14 residues in the CDR3. V shed 4 bases and J 6 bases; nucleotides not matched to a gene: 5. Germline V lookup: CDR1 PRHDT, CDR2 FYEKMQ (reference sequence). The CDR3 reads CASSSGTRVNEQFF. The DNA for the CDR3 is TGTGCCAGCAGCTCCGGGACTAGGGTCAATGAGCAGTTCTTC.